This TCR beta chain was retrieved from a study of blood T cells in healthy people across ages. The study's findings and limits: Unsorted PBMC material precluded a definitive naive versus antigen-experienced comparison. Shifts in expanded clonotypes may have been confounded by donor CMV status, which was unknown.

Comment on this clonotype: Its specificity is unknown.

Next came a second PCR, run for roughly 6 to 11 cycles, which used a sample-barcoded 5' primer along with a J-beta primer mix. With 12 random nucleotides, a template-switch adaptor tagged each individual cDNA molecule. TCRdb fed the 5' RACE reads into MiXCR, producing one record per CDR3 protein. The repertoire holds about 930,000 distinct CDR3 sequences, with almost 30% as singletons. Germline CDR1 reads LGHNA; CDR2 reads YNFKEQ. The germline V and J ends were trimmed by 0 bases and 2 bases, with 14 bases remaining between them. The CDR3 extends over 16 amino acids. This sample was shared with a second study, whose subject was T cells of mothers and their children. That paper states: Slightly higher but non-significant overlap marked related mother-child pairs versus unrelated pairs.

This receptor was obtained from a woman between 40 and 50 years old in good health. The chain couples TRBV4-2 to TRBJ2-7; perhaps D is TRBD1 or TRBD2 (6 bases each). The sequencing sample was made of blood. Written as DNA, the CDR3 is TGTGCCAGCAGCCAAGATGGGGGGCGGAACACCTACGAGCAGTACTTC. Translated: CASSQDGGRNTYEQYF.